This TCR beta chain was sequenced in a study of T cell responses to AZD1222 COVID-19 vaccine. CDR1 is ENHRY and CDR2 is SYGVKD in the germline V gene. Trimming shortened V by 3 bases and J by 11 bases, and 19 bases separated the two germline ends. The CDR3 is 14 residues long. Only in-frame clones appear in the TCRdb table, and some are missing; sequencing was by immunoSEQ multiplex PCR. The sample shows about 120,000 clones, over 70% of them seen only once. This chain connects TRBV10-3 to TRBJ1-1; TRBD1 might be the D (6 bases). This sample comprised peripheral blood, obtained on day 0 of AZD1222 vaccination. This clonotype was obtained from an adult in good health. Written as DNA, the CDR3 is TGTGCCATCAGTGAATACAGGGTGGAGTCGGCGGCTTTCTTT. This codes for CAISEYRVESAAFF.